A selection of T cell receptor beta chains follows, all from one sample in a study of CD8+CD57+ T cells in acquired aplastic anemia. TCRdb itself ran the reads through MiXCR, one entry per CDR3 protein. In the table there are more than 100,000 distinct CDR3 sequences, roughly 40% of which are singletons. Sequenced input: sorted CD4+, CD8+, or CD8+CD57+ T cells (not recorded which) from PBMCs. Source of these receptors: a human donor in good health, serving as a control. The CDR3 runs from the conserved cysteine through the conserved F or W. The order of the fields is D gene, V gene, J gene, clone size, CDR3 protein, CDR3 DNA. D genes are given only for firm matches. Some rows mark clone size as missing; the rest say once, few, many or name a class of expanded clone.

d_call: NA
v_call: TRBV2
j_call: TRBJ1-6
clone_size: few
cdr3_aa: CATDRRRTANSPLHF
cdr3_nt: TGTGCCACCGACCGGCGGAGGACAGCCAATTCACCCCTCCACTTT

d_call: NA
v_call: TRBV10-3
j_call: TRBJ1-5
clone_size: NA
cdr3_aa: CAISDSGRQPQHF
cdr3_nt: TGTGCCATCAGTGACTCCGGGCGTCAGCCCCAGCATTTT

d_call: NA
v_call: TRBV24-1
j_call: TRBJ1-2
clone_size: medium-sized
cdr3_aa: CATSGAGLDRYTF
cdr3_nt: TGTGCCACCAGTGGTGCGGGGCTGGATCGCTACACCTTC

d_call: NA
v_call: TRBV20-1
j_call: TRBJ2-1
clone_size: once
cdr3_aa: CSAMTEGSLYNEQFF
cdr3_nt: TGCAGTGCCATGACAGAGGGTAGTCTCTACAATGAGCAGTTCTTC

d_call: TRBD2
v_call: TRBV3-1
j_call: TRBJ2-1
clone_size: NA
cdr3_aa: CASSTWGGSSYNEQFF
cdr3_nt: TGTGCCAGCAGTACCTGGGGGGGTAGCTCCTACAATGAGCAGTTCTTC

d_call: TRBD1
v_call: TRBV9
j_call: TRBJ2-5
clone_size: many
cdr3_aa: CASSARDRGQGETQYF
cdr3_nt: TGTGCCAGCAGCGCCCGGGACAGGGGGCAGGGTGAGACCCAGTACTTC

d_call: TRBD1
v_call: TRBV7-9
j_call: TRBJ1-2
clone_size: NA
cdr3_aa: CASSLEDRGFGYTF
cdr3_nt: TGTGCCAGCAGCTTGGAGGACAGGGGGTTTGGCTACACCTTC

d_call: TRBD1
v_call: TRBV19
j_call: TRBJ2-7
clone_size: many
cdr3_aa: CASSSPGTGMSEQYF
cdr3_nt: TGTGCCAGTTCTTCCCCCGGGACAGGGATGAGCGAGCAGTACTTC

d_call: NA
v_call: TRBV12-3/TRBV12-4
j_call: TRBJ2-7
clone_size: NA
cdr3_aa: CASRANKRYF
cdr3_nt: TGTGCCAGCAGGGCCAACAAGCGGTACTTC

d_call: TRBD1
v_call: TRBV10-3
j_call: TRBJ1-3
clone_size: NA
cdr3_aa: CAIRTYRGRGNTIYF
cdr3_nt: TGTGCCATCAGGACCTACAGGGGTCGCGGAAACACCATATATTTT

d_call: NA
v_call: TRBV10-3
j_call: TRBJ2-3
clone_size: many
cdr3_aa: CAISEVQGLGTDTQYF
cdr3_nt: TGTGCCATCAGTGAGGTTCAGGGATTGGGCACAGATACGCAGTATTTT

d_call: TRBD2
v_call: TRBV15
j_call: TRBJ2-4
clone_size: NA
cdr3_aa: CATSRTSGADIQYF
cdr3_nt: TGTGCCACCAGCAGGACTAGCGGGGCGGACATTCAGTACTTC

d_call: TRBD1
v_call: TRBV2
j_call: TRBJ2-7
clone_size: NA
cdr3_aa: CAGSGQGRDEQYF
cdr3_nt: TGCGCCGGCAGCGGACAGGGGCGCGACGAGCAGTACTTC

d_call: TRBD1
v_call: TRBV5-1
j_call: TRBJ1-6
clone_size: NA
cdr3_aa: CASSTRTGDNSPLHF
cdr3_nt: TGCGCCAGCAGCACTCGGACAGGGGATAATTCACCCCTCCACTTT

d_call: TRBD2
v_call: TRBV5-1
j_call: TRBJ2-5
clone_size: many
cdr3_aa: CASSRTLAGGGVSQETQYF
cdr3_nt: TGCGCCAGCAGCCGAACTCTAGCGGGGGGAGGAGTTAGCCAAGAGACCCAGTACTTC

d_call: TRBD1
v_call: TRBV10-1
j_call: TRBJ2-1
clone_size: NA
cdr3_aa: CASSAGTGYNEQFF
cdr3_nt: TGCGCCAGCAGTGCCGGGACAGGTTACAATGAGCAGTTCTTC

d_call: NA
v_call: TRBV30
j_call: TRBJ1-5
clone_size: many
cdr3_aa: CAWSDLSNQPQHF
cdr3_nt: TGTGCCTGGAGTGATCTTAGCAATCAGCCCCAGCATTTT

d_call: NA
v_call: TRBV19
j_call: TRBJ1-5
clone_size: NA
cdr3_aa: CASTTTAGHQPQHF
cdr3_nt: TGTGCCAGTACTACCACGGCAGGGCATCAGCCCCAGCATTTT

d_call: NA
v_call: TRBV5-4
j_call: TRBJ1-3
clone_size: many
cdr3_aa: CASSLSIRADSSGNTIYF
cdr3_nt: TGTGCCAGCAGCTTGTCCATCCGTGCGGACAGCTCTGGAAACACCATATATTTT

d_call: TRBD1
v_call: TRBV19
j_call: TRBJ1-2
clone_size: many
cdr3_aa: CASSPLSTGFNYGYTF
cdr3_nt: TGTGCCAGTAGTCCCTTATCGACAGGGTTTAACTATGGCTACACCTTC

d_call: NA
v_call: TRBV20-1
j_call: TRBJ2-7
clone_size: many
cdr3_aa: CSAREVLSYEQYF
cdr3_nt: TGCAGTGCTAGAGAGGTATTATCCTACGAGCAGTACTTC

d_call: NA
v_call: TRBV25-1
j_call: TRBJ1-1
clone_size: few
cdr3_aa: CASYPPGEGRTEAFF
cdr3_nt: TGTGCCTCTTACCCACCCGGCGAGGGACGCACTGAAGCTTTCTTT

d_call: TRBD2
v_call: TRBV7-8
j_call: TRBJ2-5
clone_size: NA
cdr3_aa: CASSLVGRTSRETQYF
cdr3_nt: TGTGCCAGCAGCTTAGTGGGCAGGACTAGCAGGGAGACCCAGTACTTC

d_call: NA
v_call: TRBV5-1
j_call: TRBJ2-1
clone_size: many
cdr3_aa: CASSLLAPGEQFF
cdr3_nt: TGCGCCAGCAGCCTTCTAGCTCCGGGTGAGCAGTTCTTC

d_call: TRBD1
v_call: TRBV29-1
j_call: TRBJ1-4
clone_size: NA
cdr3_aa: CSAKQGNEKLFF
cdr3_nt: TGCAGCGCCAAACAGGGGAATGAAAAACTGTTTTTT